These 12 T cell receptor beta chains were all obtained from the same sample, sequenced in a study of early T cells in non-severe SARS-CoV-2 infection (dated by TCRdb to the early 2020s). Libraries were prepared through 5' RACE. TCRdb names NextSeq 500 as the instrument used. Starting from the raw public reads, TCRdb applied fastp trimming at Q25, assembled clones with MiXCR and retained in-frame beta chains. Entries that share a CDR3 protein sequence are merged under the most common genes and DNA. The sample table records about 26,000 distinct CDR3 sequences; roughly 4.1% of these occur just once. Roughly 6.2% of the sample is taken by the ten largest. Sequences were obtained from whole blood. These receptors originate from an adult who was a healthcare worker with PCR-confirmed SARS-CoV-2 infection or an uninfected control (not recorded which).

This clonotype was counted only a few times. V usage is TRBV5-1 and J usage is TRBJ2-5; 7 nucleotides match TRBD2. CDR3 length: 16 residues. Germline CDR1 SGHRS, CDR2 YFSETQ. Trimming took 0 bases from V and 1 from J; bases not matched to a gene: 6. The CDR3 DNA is TGCGCCAGCAGCTTGGGGGCGGGAGCCTCCCAAGAGACCCAGTACTTC. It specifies CASSLGAGASQETQYF.

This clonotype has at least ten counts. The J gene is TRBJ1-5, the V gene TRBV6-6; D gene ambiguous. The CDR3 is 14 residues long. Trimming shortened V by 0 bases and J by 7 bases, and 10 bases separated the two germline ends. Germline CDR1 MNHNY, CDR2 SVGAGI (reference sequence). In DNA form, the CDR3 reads TGTGCCAGCAGTTACTCGAATCCGTCACAGCCCCAGCATTTT. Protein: CASSYSNPSQPQHF.

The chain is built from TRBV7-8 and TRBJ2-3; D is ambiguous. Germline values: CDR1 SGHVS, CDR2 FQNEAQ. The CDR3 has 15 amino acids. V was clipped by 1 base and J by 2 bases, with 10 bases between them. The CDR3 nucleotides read TGTGCCAGCAGCTTAGAAGTAGGGAACACAGATACGCAGTATTTT. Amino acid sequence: CASSLEVGNTDTQYF.

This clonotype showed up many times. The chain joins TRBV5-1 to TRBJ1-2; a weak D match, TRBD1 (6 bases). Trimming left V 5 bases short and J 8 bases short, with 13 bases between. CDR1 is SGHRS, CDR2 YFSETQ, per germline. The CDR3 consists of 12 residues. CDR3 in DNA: TGCGCCAGCAGAGCCGGGACAACGGGCTACACCTTC. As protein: CASRAGTTGYTF.

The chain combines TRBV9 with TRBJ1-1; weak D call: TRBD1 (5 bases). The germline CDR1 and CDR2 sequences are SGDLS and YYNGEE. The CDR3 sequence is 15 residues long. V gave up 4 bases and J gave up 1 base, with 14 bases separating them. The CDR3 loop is CASSSGGDWNTEAFF. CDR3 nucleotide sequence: TGTGCCAGCAGCTCAGGAGGGGACTGGAACACTGAAGCTTTCTTT.

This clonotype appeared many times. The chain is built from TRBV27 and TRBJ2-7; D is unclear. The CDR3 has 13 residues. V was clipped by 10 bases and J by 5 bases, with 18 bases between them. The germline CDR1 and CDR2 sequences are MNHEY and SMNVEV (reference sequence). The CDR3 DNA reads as TGTGCCACCTTGGACGATTTTCACCACGAGCAGTACTTC. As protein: CATLDDFHHEQYF.

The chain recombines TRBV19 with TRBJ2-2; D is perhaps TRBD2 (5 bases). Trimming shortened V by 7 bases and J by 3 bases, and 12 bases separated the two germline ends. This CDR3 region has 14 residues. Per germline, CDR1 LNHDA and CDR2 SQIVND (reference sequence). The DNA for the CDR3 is TGTGCCAGTATGATCGAGGGATACACCGGGGAGCTGTTTTTT. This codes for CASMIEGYTGELFF.

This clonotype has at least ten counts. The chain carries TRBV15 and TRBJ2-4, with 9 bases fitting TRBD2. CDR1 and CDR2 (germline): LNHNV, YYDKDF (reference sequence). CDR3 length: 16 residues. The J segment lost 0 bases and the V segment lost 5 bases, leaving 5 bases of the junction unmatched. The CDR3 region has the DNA TGTGCCACCAGCCGCGAACTAGCGGGAGCCAAAAACATTCAGTACTTC. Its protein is CATSRELAGAKNIQYF.

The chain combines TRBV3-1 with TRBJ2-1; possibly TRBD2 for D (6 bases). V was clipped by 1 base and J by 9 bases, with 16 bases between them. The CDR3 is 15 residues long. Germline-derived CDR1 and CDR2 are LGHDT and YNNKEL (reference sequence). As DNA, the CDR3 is TGTGCCAGCAGCCAAGCGGGAGTCGGCGGTGGTGAGCAGTTCTTC. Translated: CASSQAGVGGGEQFF.

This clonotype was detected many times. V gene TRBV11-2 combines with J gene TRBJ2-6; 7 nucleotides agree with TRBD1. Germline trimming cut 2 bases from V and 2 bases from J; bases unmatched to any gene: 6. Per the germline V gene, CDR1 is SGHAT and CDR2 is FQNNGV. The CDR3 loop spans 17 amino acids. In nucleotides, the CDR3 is TGTGCCAGCAGCTTATTAGGGGGCGCCCCTGGGGCCAACGTCCTGACTTTC. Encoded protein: CASSLLGGAPGANVLTF.

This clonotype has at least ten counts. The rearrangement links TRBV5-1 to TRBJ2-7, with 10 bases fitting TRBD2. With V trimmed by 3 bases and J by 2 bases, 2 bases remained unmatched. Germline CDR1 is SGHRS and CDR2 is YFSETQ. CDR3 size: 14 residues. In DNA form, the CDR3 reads TGCGCCAGCAGCTCTAGCGGGGGAGCCTACGAGCAGTACTTC. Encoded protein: CASSSSGGAYEQYF.

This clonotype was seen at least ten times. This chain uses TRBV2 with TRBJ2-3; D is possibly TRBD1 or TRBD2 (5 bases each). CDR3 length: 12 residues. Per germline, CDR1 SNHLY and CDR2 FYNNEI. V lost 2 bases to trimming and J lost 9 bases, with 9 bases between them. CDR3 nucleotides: TGTGCCAGCAGTGAACCGGGACGGACGCAGTATTTT. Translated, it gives CASSEPGRTQYF.